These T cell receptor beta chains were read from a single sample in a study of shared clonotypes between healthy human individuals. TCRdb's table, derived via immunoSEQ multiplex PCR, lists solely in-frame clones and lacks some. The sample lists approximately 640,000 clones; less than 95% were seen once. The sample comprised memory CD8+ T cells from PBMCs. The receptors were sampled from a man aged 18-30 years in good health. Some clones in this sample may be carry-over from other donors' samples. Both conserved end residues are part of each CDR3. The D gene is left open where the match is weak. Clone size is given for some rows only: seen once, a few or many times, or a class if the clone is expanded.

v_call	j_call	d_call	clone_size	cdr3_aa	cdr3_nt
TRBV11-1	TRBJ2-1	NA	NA	CASSFSGPNEQFF	TGTGCCAGCAGCTTTTCCGGCCCCAATGAGCAGTTCTTC
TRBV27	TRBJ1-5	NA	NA	CASSLTGPGRFNQPQHF	TGTGCCAGCAGCCTAACTGGGCCAGGGAGGTTTAATCAGCCCCAGCATTTT
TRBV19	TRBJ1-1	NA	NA	CASNGGGNTEAFF	TGTGCCAGTAACGGGGGGGGAAACACTGAAGCTTTCTTT
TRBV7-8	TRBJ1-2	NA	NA	CASSLRLPGVGYTF	TGTGCCAGCAGCCTAAGGTTGCCAGGGGTTGGCTACACCTTC
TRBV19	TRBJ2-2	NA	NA	CASSINWDGELFF	TGTGCCAGTAGTATTAATTGGGACGGGGAGCTGTTTTTT
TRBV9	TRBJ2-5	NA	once	CASSVGSHQETQYF	TGTGCCAGCAGCGTAGGGTCCCACCAAGAGACCCAGTACTTC
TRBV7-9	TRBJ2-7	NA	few	CASSRPTGYEQYF	TGTGCCAGCAGCCGCCCCACAGGCTACGAGCAGTACTTC
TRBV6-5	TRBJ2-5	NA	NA	CASSLGLRTQETQYF	TGTGCCAGCAGTCTTGGACTCCGGACGCAAGAGACCCAGTACTTC
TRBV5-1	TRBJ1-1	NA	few	CASSLDKGNPEAFF	TGCGCCAGCAGCTTGGATAAAGGGAACCCTGAAGCTTTCTTT
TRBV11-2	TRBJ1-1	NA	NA	CASSLGAPRSSEAFF	TGTGCCAGCAGCTTAGGAGCACCCAGGTCGAGTGAAGCTTTCTTT
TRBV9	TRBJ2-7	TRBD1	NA	CASSYRDRPYEQYF	TGTGCCAGCAGCTATCGGGACAGGCCCTACGAGCAGTACTTC
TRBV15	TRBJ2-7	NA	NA	CATSRTATVGYEQYF	TGTGCCACCAGCAGAACTGCAACCGTGGGCTACGAGCAGTACTTC
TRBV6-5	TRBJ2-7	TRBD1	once	CASSYSRQGSGEQYF	TGTGCCAGCAGTTACTCACGACAGGGTTCGGGAGAGCAGTACTTC
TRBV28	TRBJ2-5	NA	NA	CASSPGYEETQYF	TGTGCCAGCAGTCCAGGGTATGAGGAGACCCAGTACTTC
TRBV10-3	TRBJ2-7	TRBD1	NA	CATGQASYEQYF	TGTGCCACCGGACAGGCCTCCTACGAGCAGTACTTC
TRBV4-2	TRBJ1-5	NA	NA	CASSQVQEGNNQPQHF	TGTGCCAGCAGCCAAGTACAGGAAGGGAACAATCAGCCCCAGCATTTT
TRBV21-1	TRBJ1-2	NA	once	CASSKMGPGQGGYTF	TGTGCCAGCAGCAAAATGGGGCCCGGACAGGGAGGCTACACCTTC
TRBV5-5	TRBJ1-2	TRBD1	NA	CASSLKTGSYGYTF	TGTGCCAGCAGCCTAAAGACAGGGAGCTATGGCTACACCTTC
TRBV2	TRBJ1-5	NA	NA	CASDPEFFSNQPQHF	TGTGCCAGTGACCCGGAGTTTTTTAGCAATCAGCCCCAGCATTTT
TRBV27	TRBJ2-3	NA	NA	CASSFGADTQYF	TGTGCCAGCAGTTTCGGGGCAGATACGCAGTATTTT
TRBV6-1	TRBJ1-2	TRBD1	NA	CASSEAQGVRRYGYTF	TGTGCCAGCAGTGAAGCGCAGGGGGTTCGTCGGTATGGCTACACCTTC
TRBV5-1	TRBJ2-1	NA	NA	CASSLSQFNEQFF	TGCGCCAGCAGCTTGAGTCAGTTTAATGAGCAGTTCTTC
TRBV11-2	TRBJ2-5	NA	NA	CASSPPPAVTETQYF	TGTGCCAGCAGCCCCCCCCCAGCGGTTACAGAGACCCAGTACTTC
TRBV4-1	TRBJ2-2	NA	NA	CASSQAGVWTGELFF	TGCGCCAGCAGCCAAGCGGGAGTCTGGACCGGGGAGCTGTTTTTT